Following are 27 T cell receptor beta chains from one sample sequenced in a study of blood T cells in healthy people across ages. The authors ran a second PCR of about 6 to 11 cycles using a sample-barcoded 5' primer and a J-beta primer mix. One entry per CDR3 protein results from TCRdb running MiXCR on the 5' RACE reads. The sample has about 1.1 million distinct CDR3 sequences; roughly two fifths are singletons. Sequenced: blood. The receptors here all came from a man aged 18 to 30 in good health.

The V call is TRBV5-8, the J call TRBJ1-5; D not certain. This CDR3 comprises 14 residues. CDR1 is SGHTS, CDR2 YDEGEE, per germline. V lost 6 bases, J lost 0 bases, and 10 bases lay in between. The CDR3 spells CASTRGYSNQPQHF. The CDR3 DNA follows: TGTGCCAGCACCCGAGGTTATAGCAATCAGCCCCAGCATTTT.

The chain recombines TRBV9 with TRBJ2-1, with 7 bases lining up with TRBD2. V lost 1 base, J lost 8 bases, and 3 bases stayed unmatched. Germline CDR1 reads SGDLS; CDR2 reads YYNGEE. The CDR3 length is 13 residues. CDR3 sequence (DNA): TGTGCCAGCAGCGTATGGGGGGGGGATGAGCAGTTCTTC. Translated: CASSVWGGDEQFF. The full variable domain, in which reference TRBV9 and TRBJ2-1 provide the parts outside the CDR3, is DSGVTQTPKHLITATGQRVTLRCSPRSGDLSVYWYQQSLDQGLQFLIQYYNGEERAKGNILERFSAQQFPDLHSELNLSSLELGDSALYFCASSVWGGDEQFFGPGTRLTVL.

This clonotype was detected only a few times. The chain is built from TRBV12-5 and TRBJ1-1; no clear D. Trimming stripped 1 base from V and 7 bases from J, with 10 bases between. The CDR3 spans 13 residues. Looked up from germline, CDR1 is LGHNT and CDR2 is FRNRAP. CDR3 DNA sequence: TGTGCTAGTGGTTTGGGACAATCCTTTGAAGCTTTCTTT. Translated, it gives CASGLGQSFEAFF.

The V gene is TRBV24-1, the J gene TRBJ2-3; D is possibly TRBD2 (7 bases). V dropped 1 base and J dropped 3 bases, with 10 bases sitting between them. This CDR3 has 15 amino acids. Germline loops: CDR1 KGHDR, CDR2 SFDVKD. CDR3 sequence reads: CATSDFGGRTDTQYF. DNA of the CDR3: TGTGCCACCAGTGATTTCGGGGGGCGAACAGATACGCAGTATTTT.

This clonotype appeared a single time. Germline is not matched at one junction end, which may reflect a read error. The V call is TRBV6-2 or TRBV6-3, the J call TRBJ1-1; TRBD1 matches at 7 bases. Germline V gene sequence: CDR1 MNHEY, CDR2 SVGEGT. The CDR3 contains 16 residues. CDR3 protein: CAGSNPLGQLNTEAFF. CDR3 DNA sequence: TGTGCCGGCAGTAACCCTTTGGGACAGTTGAACACTGAAGCTTTCTTT.

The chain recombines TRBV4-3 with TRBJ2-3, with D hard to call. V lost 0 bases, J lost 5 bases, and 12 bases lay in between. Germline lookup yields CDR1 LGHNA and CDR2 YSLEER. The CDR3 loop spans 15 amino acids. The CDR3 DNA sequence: TGCGCCAGCAGCCAAGATGGCTTGAGGAAAGATACGCAGTATTTT. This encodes CASSQDGLRKDTQYF.

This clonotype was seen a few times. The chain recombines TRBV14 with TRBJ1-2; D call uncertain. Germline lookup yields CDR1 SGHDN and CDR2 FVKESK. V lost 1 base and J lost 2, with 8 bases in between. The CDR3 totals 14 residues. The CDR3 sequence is CASSQATWNYGYTF. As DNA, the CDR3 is TGTGCCAGCAGCCAAGCAACTTGGAACTATGGCTACACCTTC.

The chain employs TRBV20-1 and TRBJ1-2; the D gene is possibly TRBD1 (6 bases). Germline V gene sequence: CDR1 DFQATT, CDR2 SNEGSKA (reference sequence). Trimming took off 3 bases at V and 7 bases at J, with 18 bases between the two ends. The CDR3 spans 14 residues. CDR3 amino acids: CSASSLTGMVGYTF. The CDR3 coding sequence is TGCAGTGCTAGCTCCTTGACAGGAATGGTTGGCTACACCTTC.

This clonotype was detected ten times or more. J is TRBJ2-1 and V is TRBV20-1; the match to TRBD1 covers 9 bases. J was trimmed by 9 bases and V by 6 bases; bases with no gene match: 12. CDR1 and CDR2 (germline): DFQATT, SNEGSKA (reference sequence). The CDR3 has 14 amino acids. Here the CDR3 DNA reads TGCAGTGCCAGGACAGGGGATTTGTTCAGTGAGCAGTTCTTC. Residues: CSARTGDLFSEQFF.

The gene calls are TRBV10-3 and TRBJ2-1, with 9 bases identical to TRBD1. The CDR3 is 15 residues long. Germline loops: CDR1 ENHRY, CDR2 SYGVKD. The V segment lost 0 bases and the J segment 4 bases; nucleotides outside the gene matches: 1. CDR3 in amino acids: CAISESGQGYNEQFF. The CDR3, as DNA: TGTGCCATCAGTGAGTCGGGACAGGGTTACAATGAGCAGTTCTTC.

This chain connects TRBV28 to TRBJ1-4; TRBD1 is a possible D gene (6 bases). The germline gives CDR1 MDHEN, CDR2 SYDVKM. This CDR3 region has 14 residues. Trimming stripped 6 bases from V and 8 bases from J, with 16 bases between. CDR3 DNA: TGTGCCAGCAGAAGCAGGGGCTTCGGGGAAAAACTGTTTTTT. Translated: CASRSRGFGEKLFF. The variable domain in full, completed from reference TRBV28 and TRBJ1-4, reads DVKVTQSSRYLVKRTGEKVFLECVQDMDHENMFWYRQDPGLGLRLIYFSYDVKMKEKGDIPEGYSVSREKKERFSLILESASTNQTSMYLCASRSRGFGEKLFFGSGTQLSVL.

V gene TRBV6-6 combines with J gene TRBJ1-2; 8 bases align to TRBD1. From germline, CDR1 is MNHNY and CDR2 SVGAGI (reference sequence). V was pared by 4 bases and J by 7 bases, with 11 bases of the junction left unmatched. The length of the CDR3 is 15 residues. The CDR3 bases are TGTGCCAGCAGTTCCTGGCCCGGACAGGGTCTTGGCTACACCTTC. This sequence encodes CASSSWPGQGLGYTF.

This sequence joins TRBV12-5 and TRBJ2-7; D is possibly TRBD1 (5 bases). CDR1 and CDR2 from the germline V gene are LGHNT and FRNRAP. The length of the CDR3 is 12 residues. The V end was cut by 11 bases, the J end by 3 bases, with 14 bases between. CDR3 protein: CAYQERGYEQYF. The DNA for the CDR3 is TGTGCTTACCAGGAAAGGGGCTACGAGCAGTACTTC. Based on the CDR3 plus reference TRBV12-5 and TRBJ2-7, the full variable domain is DARVTQTPRHKVTEMGQEVTMRCQPILGHNTVFWYRQTMMQGLELLAYFRNRAPLDDSGMPKDRFSAEMPDATLATLKIQPSEPRDSAVYFCAYQERGYEQYFGPGTRLTVT.

DNA of the CDR3: TGCAGTGCTAGAAAGGGGACGGGAACTAATGAAAAACTGTTTTTT. As protein: CSARKGTGTNEKLFF. The chain uses TRBV20-1 and TRBJ1-4; D is perhaps TRBD1 (5 bases). The CDR3 totals 15 residues. Germline CDR1 reads DFQATT; CDR2 reads SNEGSKA (reference sequence). The germline V and J ends were trimmed by 2 bases and 1 base, with 11 bases remaining between them.

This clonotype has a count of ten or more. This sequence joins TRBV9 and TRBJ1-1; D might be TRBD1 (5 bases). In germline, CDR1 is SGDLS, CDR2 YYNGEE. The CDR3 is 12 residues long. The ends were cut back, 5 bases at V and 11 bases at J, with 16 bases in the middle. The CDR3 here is CASRGDGTAAFF. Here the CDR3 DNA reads TGTGCCAGCAGAGGGGACGGGACTGCGGCTTTCTTT.

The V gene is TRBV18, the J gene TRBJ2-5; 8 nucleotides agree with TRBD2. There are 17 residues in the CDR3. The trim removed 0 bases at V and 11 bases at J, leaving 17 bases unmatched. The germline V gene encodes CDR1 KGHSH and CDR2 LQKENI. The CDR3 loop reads CASSPPGAGAANNEQYF. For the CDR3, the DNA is TGTGCCAGCTCACCACCGGGAGCGGGGGCCGCTAACAATGAGCAGTACTTC.

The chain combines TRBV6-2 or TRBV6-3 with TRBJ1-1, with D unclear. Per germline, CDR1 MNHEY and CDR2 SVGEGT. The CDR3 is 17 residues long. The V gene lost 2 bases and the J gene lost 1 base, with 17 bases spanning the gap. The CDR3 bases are TGTGCCAGCAGTTACCCCCAAACAACCCAAGGGAACACTGAAGCTTTCTTT. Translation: CASSYPQTTQGNTEAFF.

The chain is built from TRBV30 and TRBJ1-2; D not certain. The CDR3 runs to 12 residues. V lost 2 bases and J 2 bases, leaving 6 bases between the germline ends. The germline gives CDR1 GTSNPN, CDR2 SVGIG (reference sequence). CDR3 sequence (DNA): TGTGCCTGGAGTACGGGGAACTATGGCTACACCTTC. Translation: CAWSTGNYGYTF.

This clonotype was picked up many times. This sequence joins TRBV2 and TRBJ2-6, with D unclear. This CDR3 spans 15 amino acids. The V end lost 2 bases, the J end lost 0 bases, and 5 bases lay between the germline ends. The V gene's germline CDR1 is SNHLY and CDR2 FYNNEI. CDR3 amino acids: CASSERRSGANVLTF. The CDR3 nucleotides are TGTGCCAGCAGTGAACGGCGCTCTGGGGCCAACGTCCTGACTTTC.

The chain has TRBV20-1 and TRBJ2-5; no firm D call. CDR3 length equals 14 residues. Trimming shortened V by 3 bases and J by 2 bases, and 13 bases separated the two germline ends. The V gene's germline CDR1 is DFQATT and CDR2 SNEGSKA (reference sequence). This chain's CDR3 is CSASALTGQETQYF. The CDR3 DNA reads TGCAGTGCTAGCGCCCTGACCGGACAAGAGACCCAGTACTTC.

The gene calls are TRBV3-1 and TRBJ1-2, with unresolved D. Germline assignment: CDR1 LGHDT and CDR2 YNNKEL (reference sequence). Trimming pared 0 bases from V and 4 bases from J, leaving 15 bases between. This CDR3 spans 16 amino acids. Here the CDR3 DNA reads TGTGCCAGCAGCCAAGATCAGTGGGGTATGGGCTATGGCTACACCTTC. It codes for CASSQDQWGMGYGYTF.

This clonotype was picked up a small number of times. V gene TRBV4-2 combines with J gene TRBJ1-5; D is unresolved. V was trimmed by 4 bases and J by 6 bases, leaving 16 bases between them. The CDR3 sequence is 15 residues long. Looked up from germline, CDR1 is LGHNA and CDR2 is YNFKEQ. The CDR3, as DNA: TGTGCCAGCAGCCCCCACCCCGGTGCAGTTCAGCCCCAGCATTTT. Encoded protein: CASSPHPGAVQPQHF.

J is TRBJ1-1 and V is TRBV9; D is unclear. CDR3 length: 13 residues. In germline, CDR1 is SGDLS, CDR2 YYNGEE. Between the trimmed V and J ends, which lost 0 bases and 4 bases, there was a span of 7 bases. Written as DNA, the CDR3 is TGTGCCAGCAGCGTAGGGATGTCCACTGAAGCTTTCTTT. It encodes CASSVGMSTEAFF.

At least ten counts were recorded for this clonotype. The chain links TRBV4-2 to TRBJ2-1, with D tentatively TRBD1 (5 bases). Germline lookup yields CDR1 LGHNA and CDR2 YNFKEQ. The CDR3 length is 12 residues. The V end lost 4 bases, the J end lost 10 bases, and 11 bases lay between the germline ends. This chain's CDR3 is CASSRGLPEQFF. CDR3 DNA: TGTGCCAGCAGCCGGGGCCTCCCCGAGCAGTTCTTC.

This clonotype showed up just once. CDR3 loop: CASSWVAGTGLNTEAFF. The CDR3 DNA follows: TGTGCCAGCAGTTGGGTCGCCGGGACAGGGCTGAACACTGAAGCTTTCTTT. The V call is TRBV28, the J call TRBJ1-1; 9 bases line up with TRBD1. The CDR3 has 17 amino acids. The germline gives CDR1 MDHEN, CDR2 SYDVKM. V lost 4 bases, J lost 0 bases, and 9 bases stayed unmatched. Looking up the rest from reference TRBV28 and TRBJ1-1 gives the full variable domain: DVKVTQSSRYLVKRTGEKVFLECVQDMDHENMFWYRQDPGLGLRLIYFSYDVKMKEKGDIPEGYSVSREKKERFSLILESASTNQTSMYLCASSWVAGTGLNTEAFFGQGTRLTVV.

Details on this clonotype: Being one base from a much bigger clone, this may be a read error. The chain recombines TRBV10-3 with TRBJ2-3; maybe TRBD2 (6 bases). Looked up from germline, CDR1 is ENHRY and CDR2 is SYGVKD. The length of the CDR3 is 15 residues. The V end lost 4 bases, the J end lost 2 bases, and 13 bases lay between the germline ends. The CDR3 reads CAISAEGSNTDTQYF. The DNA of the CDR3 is TGTGCCATCAGTGCGGAGGGGTCCAACACAGATACGCAGTATTTT.

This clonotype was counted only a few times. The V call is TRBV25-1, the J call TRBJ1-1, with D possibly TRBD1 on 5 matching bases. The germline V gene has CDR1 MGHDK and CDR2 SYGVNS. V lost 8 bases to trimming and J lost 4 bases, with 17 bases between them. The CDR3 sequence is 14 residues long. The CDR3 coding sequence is TGTGCCAGCTTCCCTTCGGGGACGGTCACTGAAGCTTTCTTT. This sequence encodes CASFPSGTVTEAFF.